This TCR beta chain originates from a study of STAT3 mutations in large granular lymphocyte leukemia. Overall study: Over half of T-LGLL patients had one or more immunosuppressive regimens.

Turning to this clone: No antigen is known for it.

The method was immunoSEQ multiplex PCR; TCRdb's version includes in-frame clones alone and lacks a portion of them. Among some 15,000 clones listed, about 85% were seen once. Study-level findings and limits: In several patients, dominant TCR clone burden exceeded STAT3 mutant burden, suggesting STAT3 mutation arose secondarily. Every T-cell large granular lymphocyte leukemia patient had at least one immunodominant TCR beta clonotype.

CDR1 and CDR2 (germline): MNHNY, SVGAGI (reference sequence). There are 14 residues in the CDR3. Trimming cost V 6 bases and J 3 bases; bases outside gene matches: 4. The specimen sequenced was peripheral blood mononuclear cells. The TCR sequence derives from a man aged 55 to 70 with T-cell large granular lymphocyte leukemia. Some clones in this sample may be carry-over from other donors' samples. The V call is TRBV6-6, the J call TRBJ2-1; TRBD2 agrees at 8 bases. In nucleotides, the CDR3 is TGTGCCAGCAGAGGTAGCGGGAACTACAATGAGCAGTTCTTC. This gives the protein CASRGSGNYNEQFF.